The T cell receptor beta chain described here comes from a study of Ad26.COV2.S vaccination and SARS-CoV-2 variants. V was shortened by 0 bases and J by 0 bases, with 10 bases between the two germline ends. The germline CDR1 and CDR2 sequences are SGHRS and YFSETQ. The CDR3 has 16 residues. The treatment was: 15 to 20 received Ad26.COV2.S at low or high dose, single or two shots; 5 received placebo; per-sample allocation not given. Repertoires come from day 63 after the first vaccine or placebo injection. Data came from immunoSEQ multiplex PCR; TCRdb stores just in-frame clones and leaves some out. The repertoire holds 350,000 to 400,000 clones, with approximately 90% as singletons.

The sample here was peripheral blood, taken in a trial of Ad26.COV2.S vaccine versus placebo. The sequence derives from a person aged 18 to 65 who received the Ad26.COV2.S COVID-19 vaccine or a placebo. The chain employs TRBV5-1 and TRBJ1-3, with unresolved D. For the CDR3, the DNA is TGCGCCAGCAGCTTGGAAGGCAGGTTCTCTGGAAACACCATATATTTT. This encodes CASSLEGRFSGNTIYF.